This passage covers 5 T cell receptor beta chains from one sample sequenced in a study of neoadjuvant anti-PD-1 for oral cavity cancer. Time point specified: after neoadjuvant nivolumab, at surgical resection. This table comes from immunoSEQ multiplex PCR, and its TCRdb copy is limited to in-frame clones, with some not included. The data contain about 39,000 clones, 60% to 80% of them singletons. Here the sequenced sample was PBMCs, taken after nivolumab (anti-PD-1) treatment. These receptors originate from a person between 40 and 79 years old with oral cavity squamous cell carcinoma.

In DNA form, the CDR3 reads TGTGCCAGCAGCAGCAACTCCGGGGGGTTTAATTCACCCCTCCACTTT. This encodes CASSSNSGGFNSPLHF. The rearrangement links TRBV13 to TRBJ1-6; weak D call: TRBD1 (5 bases). The germline V gene has CDR1 PRHDT and CDR2 FYEKMQ (reference sequence). CDR3 length: 16 amino acids. V dropped 5 bases and J dropped 6 bases, with 17 bases sitting between them.

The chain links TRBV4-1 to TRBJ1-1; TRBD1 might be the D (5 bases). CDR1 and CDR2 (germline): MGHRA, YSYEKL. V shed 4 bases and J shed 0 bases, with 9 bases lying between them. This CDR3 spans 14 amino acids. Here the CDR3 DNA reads TGCGCCAGCAGCCCTCAGGGACTGAACACTGAAGCTTTCTTT. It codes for CASSPQGLNTEAFF.

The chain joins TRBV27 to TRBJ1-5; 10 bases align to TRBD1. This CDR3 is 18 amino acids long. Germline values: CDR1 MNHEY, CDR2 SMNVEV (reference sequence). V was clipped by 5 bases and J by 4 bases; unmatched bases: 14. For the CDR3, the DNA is TGTGCCAGCAGTACCAGAAACCCTGTGGACAGGGGGAATCAGCCCCAGCATTTT. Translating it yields CASSTRNPVDRGNQPQHF.

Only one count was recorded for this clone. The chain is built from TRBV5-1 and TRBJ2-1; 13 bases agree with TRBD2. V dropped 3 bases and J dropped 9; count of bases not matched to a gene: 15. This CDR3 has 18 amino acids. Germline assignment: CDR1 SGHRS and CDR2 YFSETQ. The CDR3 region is CASSSQPRTSGGIGEQFF. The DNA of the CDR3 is TGCGCCAGCAGCTCACAACCCCGGACTAGCGGGGGAATCGGTGAGCAGTTCTTC.

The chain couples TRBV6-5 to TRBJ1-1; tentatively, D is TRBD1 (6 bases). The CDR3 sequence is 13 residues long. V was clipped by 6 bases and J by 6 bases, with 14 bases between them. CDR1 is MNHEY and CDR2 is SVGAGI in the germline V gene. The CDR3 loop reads CASRLTGKAEAFF. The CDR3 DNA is TGTGCCAGCAGGCTGACAGGAAAAGCTGAAGCTTTCTTT.